This TCR beta chain was found in a study of blood T cell repertoires in COVID-19 (TCRdb year 2020). About the study as a whole: Samples from collaborators originated in the United States, Italy and Spain and spanned both the acute and convalescent phases of COVID-19. Subjects who had been exposed to COVID-19, were actively infected with it, or had recovered from it provided the deeply sampled blood TCRbeta repertoires that made up the dataset. The samples were drawn from the first 160 participants of the ongoing ImmuneRACE study and from some 1,300 subjects provided by 6 global collaborators. The repertoires were released in a freely available public database intended as a resource for research on the immune response to SARS-CoV-2. Where HLA class I and class II types were available, the types were taken from metadata supplied by the sample provider, not from assay-based typing. The prospective study material was composed of cDNA or gDNA derived from T cells, B-cell-depleted T cells, or PBMCs. A de-identified subject ID, COVID-19 status, age in years and sex were almost always included in the sample metadata. Study-wide findings and limitations: How much clinical and demographic metadata was included differed by source and by participant, and the metadata was provided uncurated.

To note about this clone: The antigen this receptor binds is unknown. Within one base of it there is no much larger clone, and no base qualities were kept.

Germline trimming amounts to 7 bases on V and 4 bases on J, with 4 as the count of junction bases outside the gene matches. From its cysteine to its phenylalanine, the CDR3 spans 13 amino acids. The only DNA kept is the CDR3, 39 bases in frame from the first base. TCRbeta CDR3 regions were amplified from genomic DNA by means of the immunoSEQ Assay, a bias-controlled multiplex PCR. In the authors' own workflow: Within the assay, amplification of reference gene primers was used to estimate how many nucleated cells each sample contained. To quantify the absolute abundance of each unique TCRbeta CDR3 rearrangement, sequence reads were collapsed and filtered. For each sample, productive Simpson clonality was calculated as the square root of Simpson's diversity index over productive rearrangements. TCRdb took this table from immuneACCESS and kept in-frame rearrangements with V and J called. Such tables lack part of the clones; where checked against another copy, unresolved V genes explain under half of the gap, and the rest is unexplained. V and J calls and clone size are as listed in that table; D and trimming were resolved from the DNA. The sample table contains nearly 100,000 clones; only one count was recorded for 84% of them. Jointly, the top ten make up around 16% of the sample.

Each collaborating institution followed its own protocols to collect whole blood in K2EDTA tubes. For TCRbeta analysis, collaborator samples were shipped as frozen whole blood, as isolated PBMCs, or as DNA extracted from either sample type. The sequenced sample was peripheral blood. The sequence links TRBV12-3 or TRBV12-4 to TRBJ1-2, and 9 junction bases match TRBD1. The clonotype was recovered from a woman aged 55-69 years with acute or convalescent COVID-19. This receptor has the CDR3 CASIPDRGYGYTF. The bases read TGTGCCAGCATCCCGGACAGGGGCTATGGCTACACCTTC.